Each of the 31 T cell receptor beta chains below was sequenced from the same sample in a study of response to subunit inactivated influenza vaccine. TCRdb ran MiXCR on the RT-PCR reads and lists one entry per CDR3 protein. The repertoire holds 750,000 to 850,000 distinct CDR3 sequences, with around a sixth as singletons. The sequencing here drew on PBMCs from blood, taken around 5 days after vaccination. The receptor source for this set is a man aged 50-60 years who received an inactivated influenza vaccine.

The J gene is TRBJ2-7, the V gene TRBV7-2; D tentatively fits TRBD1 or TRBD2 (5 bases each). This CDR3 is 15 amino acids long. V lost 1 base and J lost 2, with 12 bases in between. Germline V CDR1 and CDR2: SGHTA, FQGNSA. This CDR3 reads CASSLGDARAYEQYF. The DNA of the CDR3 is TGTGCCAGCAGCTTAGGGGACGCACGAGCCTACGAGCAGTACTTC.

This clonotype was detected ten times or more. V and J are TRBV20-1 and TRBJ1-4; unclear D gene. This CDR3 region has 14 residues. Between the trimmed V and J ends, which lost 0 bases and 7 bases, there was a span of 12 bases. Germline V gene data show CDR1 as DFQATT and CDR2 as SNEGSKA (reference sequence). CDR3: CSARDQLSGEKLFF. CDR3 coding DNA: TGCAGTGCTAGAGATCAGCTGTCGGGTGAAAAACTGTTTTTT.

This clonotype showed up many times. Relative to the germline gene, one junction end is altered; a read error may explain this. This sequence joins TRBV29-1 and TRBJ2-1; D is possibly TRBD2 (5 bases). This CDR3 spans 11 amino acids. Germline V gene data show CDR1 as SQVTM and CDR2 as ANQGSEA. The CDR3 region has the DNA TGCAGCATCGCTGCGGGCGGAAGTAAGATCTTC. Translated: CSIAAGGSKIF.

The rearrangement uses TRBV28 and TRBJ1-6, with a tentative D call TRBD1 (6 bases). The germline V and J ends were trimmed by 6 bases and 5 bases, with 14 bases remaining between them. The V gene's germline CDR1 is MDHEN and CDR2 SYDVKM. This CDR3 is 15 amino acids long. The CDR3 is CASSPGVKNNSPLHF. In DNA form, the CDR3 reads TGTGCCAGCAGCCCAGGGGTAAAGAATAATTCACCCCTCCACTTT.

The chain links TRBV5-1 to TRBJ2-7; TRBD1 aligns across 9 bases. Germline V gene lookup returns CDR1 SGHRS and CDR2 YFSETQ. V was clipped by 6 bases and J by 5 bases; unmatched bases: 9. This CDR3 comprises 14 residues. The CDR3 DNA follows: TGCGCCAGCACCACAGGGGGCGCGTTGGACGAGCAGTACTTC. Protein sequence: CASTTGGALDEQYF.

Only a few counts were recorded for this clonotype. The chain uses TRBV29-1 and TRBJ2-7; 13 nucleotides line up with TRBD2. This CDR3 is built from 14 residues. The germline CDR1 and CDR2 sequences are SQVTM and ANQGSEA. Trimming cost V 5 bases and J 7 bases; bases outside gene matches: 8. The CDR3 DNA sequence: TGCAGCGTTCGACTAGCGGGGGGTTTTACGGAGCAGTACTTC. This encodes CSVRLAGGFTEQYF.

This sequence joins TRBV7-2 and TRBJ1-2; D uncertain. V lost 1 base, J lost 7 bases, and 13 bases lay in between. Germline V lookup: CDR1 SGHTA, CDR2 FQGNSA. The CDR3 runs 14 residues. The CDR3 region is CASSLGMLRAGYTF. The DNA for the CDR3 is TGTGCCAGCAGCTTAGGGATGTTGAGGGCTGGCTACACCTTC.

This clonotype has ten or more counts. The V call is TRBV12-3 or TRBV12-4, the J call TRBJ2-2; possibly TRBD2 for D (6 bases). Trimming took 4 bases from V and 5 from J, leaving 14 bases between them. The CDR3 is made up of 15 amino acids. CDR3 in amino acids: CASSSFGLATGELFF. DNA for the CDR3: TGTGCCAGCAGTTCATTCGGGCTAGCGACCGGGGAGCTGTTTTTT.

The table lists this clonotype with a few counts. The chain is built from TRBV28 and TRBJ1-1; no definite D call. In germline, CDR1 is MDHEN, CDR2 SYDVKM. The V end lost 6 bases, the J end lost 3 bases, and 11 bases lay between the germline ends. The CDR3 contains 13 residues. CDR3 sequence (DNA): TGTGCCAGCAGCCCCGACTTCGACACTGAAGCTTTCTTT. Residues: CASSPDFDTEAFF.

The V and J genes are TRBV20-1 and TRBJ2-5; D remains ambiguous. The V gene's germline CDR1 is DFQATT and CDR2 SNEGSKA (reference sequence). V was cut by 1 base and J by 4 bases, with 10 bases left in between. This CDR3 spans 13 amino acids. This chain's CDR3 is CSARVSGPETQYF. The DNA of the CDR3 is TGCAGTGCTAGAGTTTCCGGGCCAGAGACCCAGTACTTC.

This rearrangement joins TRBV29-1 to TRBJ2-1; TRBD1 matches at 9 bases. This CDR3 region has 15 residues. Losses at the gene ends were 7 bases for V and 2 bases for J; bases not matched to a gene: 9. The germline V gene has CDR1 SQVTM and CDR2 ANQGSEA. The CDR3 DNA reads as TGCAGCGCCCAGGTCGGGACAGGGACCTACAATGAGCAGTTCTTC. Residues: CSAQVGTGTYNEQFF.

The chain employs TRBV10-2 and TRBJ2-5, with D hard to call. V was pared by 4 bases and J by 4 bases, with 16 bases between. Germline loops: CDR1 WSHSY, CDR2 SAAADI. This CDR3 comprises 15 residues. This CDR3 reads CASSARAHLGETQYF. CDR3 sequence (DNA): TGCGCCAGCAGTGCCCGGGCTCATCTGGGAGAGACCCAGTACTTC.

V gene TRBV29-1 combines with J gene TRBJ2-7, with 8 bases fitting TRBD2. Trimming cost V 2 bases and J 6 bases; bases outside gene matches: 9. The CDR3 extends over 14 amino acids. The germline V gene encodes CDR1 SQVTM and CDR2 ANQGSEA. The CDR3 nucleotides are TGCAGCGTTGAAAAGGGTACGGGAGGGCGCGAGCAGTACTTC. The encoded protein is CSVEKGTGGREQYF.

The J gene is TRBJ2-2, the V gene TRBV11-2, with 7 nucleotides matching TRBD1. Germline CDR1 and CDR2: SGHAT and FQNNGV. Trimming cost V 1 base and J 3 bases; bases outside gene matches: 8. This CDR3 spans 17 amino acids. The CDR3 DNA is TGTGCCAGCAGCTTAGTTGACAGGGTAAAGGACACCGGGGAGCTGTTTTTT. Amino acids: CASSLVDRVKDTGELFF.

The CDR3 here is CASSWMDGSNQPQHF. CDR3 nucleotides: TGTGCCAGCAGCTGGATGGACGGAAGCAATCAGCCCCAGCATTTT. This chain connects TRBV7-2 to TRBJ1-5; no clear D. The germline V gene has CDR1 SGHTA and CDR2 FQGNSA. V was shortened by 4 bases and J by 1 base, with 11 bases between the two germline ends. The CDR3 spans 15 residues.

This clonotype was seen a handful of times. The V call is TRBV12-3 or TRBV12-4, the J call TRBJ1-4, with D tentatively TRBD1 (5 bases). Trimming removed 6 bases at V and 7 bases at J, with 15 bases between. There are 14 residues in the CDR3. The CDR3 region is CASRTGVVREKLFF. Written as DNA, the CDR3 is TGTGCCAGCAGAACGGGGGTAGTTCGTGAAAAACTGTTTTTT.

This clonotype came up many times. The V call is TRBV2, the J call TRBJ2-6; D not certain. Germline values: CDR1 SNHLY, CDR2 FYNNEI. The CDR3 is 15 residues long. The ends were cut back, 4 bases at V and 0 bases at J, with 7 bases in the middle. Here the CDR3 reads CASSGRSSGANVLTF. CDR3 bases: TGTGCCAGCAGTGGACGATCCTCTGGGGCCAACGTCCTGACTTTC.

The chain joins TRBV12-3 or TRBV12-4 to TRBJ1-2; possibly TRBD1 for D (5 bases). The CDR3 has 15 amino acids. The germline V and J ends were trimmed by 6 bases and 2 bases, with 16 bases remaining between them. CDR3 nucleotide sequence: TGTGCCAGCAGGCTGGGGGGTTCCTTAAACTATGGCTACACCTTC. Its protein product is CASRLGGSLNYGYTF.

V and J are TRBV4-1 and TRBJ1-1; D remains ambiguous. Germline V gene sequence: CDR1 MGHRA, CDR2 YSYEKL. V was cut by 5 bases and J by 2 bases, with 15 bases left in between. CDR3 size: 15 residues. CDR3 bases: TGCGCCAGCAGCATCGCAGAGGACTTAAACACTGAAGCTTTCTTT. Its protein is CASSIAEDLNTEAFF.

This clonotype was counted a few times. The V call is TRBV29-1, the J call TRBJ1-1, with 7 bases lining up with TRBD1. The CDR3 loop spans 14 amino acids. CDR1 is SQVTM, CDR2 ANQGSEA, per germline. J was trimmed by 2 bases and V by 3 bases; bases with no gene match: 6. The CDR3 nucleotides read TGCAGCGTTGACAGGACAGGATTAAACACTGAAGCTTTCTTT. It is translated as CSVDRTGLNTEAFF.

This chain links TRBV9 with TRBJ2-7; 14 bases line up with TRBD2. The CDR3 is 15 residues long. V shed 4 bases, J shed 7 bases, and the junction held 7 bases outside the gene matches. Germline assignment: CDR1 SGDLS and CDR2 YYNGEE. CDR3: CASSPWTSGGSEQYF. CDR3 sequence (DNA): TGTGCCAGCAGCCCGTGGACTAGCGGGGGGAGTGAGCAGTACTTC.

The J gene is TRBJ2-5, the V gene TRBV6-5; 10 bases map to TRBD1. The V segment lost 4 bases and the J segment 1 base; nucleotides outside the gene matches: 3. CDR1 MNHEY and CDR2 SVGAGI come from the germline V gene. This CDR3 contains 15 residues. CDR3 in amino acids: CASSSRTGGQETQYF. In DNA form, the CDR3 reads TGTGCCAGCAGTTCCAGGACAGGGGGCCAAGAGACCCAGTACTTC.

This clonotype was observed a few times. The genes are TRBV4-3 and TRBJ2-2; D perhaps matches TRBD1 (6 bases). The CDR3 sequence is 19 residues long. Per germline, CDR1 LGHNA and CDR2 YSLEER. V lost 2 bases and J 2 bases, leaving 21 bases between the germline ends. The CDR3 nucleotides are TGCGCCAGCAGCCAAAGAAGATCGGTCAGGGGCGGAAACACCGGGGAGCTGTTTTTT. This encodes CASSQRRSVRGGNTGELFF.

The table lists this clonotype with many counts. The chain couples TRBV5-1 to TRBJ1-2, with D perhaps matching TRBD1 (6 bases). Trimming shortened V by 4 bases and J by 2 bases, and 12 bases separated the two germline ends. The CDR3 length is 14 residues. Germline V lookup: CDR1 SGHRS, CDR2 YFSETQ. The CDR3 nucleotides are TGCGCCAGCAGCCCTGTAGGGGGAAACTATGGCTACACCTTC. Translation gives CASSPVGGNYGYTF.

The chain carries TRBV14 and TRBJ2-5, with a tentative D call TRBD1 (5 bases). CDR3 length: 15 amino acids. V lost 6 bases and J lost 2, with 16 bases in between. In germline, CDR1 is SGHDN, CDR2 FVKESK. CDR3 protein: CASSQWSNRQETQYF. The CDR3 region has the DNA TGTGCCAGCAGTCAATGGTCCAACAGGCAAGAGACCCAGTACTTC. Full variable domain (missing parts from reference TRBV14 and TRBJ2-5): EAGVTQFPSHSVIEKGQTVTLRCDPISGHDNLYWYRRVMGKEIKFLLHFVKESKQDESGMPNNRFLAERTGGTYSTLKVQPAELEDSGVYFCASSQWSNRQETQYFGPGTRLLVL.

The chain carries TRBV29-1 and TRBJ2-7; D is unclear. Germline values: CDR1 SQVTM, CDR2 ANQGSEA. This CDR3 is built from 11 residues. Trimming shortened V by 4 bases and J by 5 bases, and 9 bases separated the two germline ends. In DNA form, the CDR3 reads TGCAGCGTTGGGAACCGGGACGAGCAGTACTTC. Translation: CSVGNRDEQYF.

This sequence joins TRBV18 and TRBJ2-3, with D hard to call. CDR3 length: 14 amino acids. Germline lookup yields CDR1 KGHSH and CDR2 LQKENI. The germline V and J ends were trimmed by 5 bases and 5 bases, with 14 bases remaining between them. CDR3 protein: CASSSDWEGDTQYF. The CDR3 nucleotides are TGTGCCAGCTCATCAGACTGGGAAGGAGATACGCAGTATTTT. Supplemented by reference TRBV18 and TRBJ2-3, the full variable domain reads NAGVMQNPRHLVRRRGQEARLRCSPMKGHSHVYWYRQLPEEGLKFMVYLQKENIIDESGMPKERFSAEFPKEGPSILRIQQVVRGDSAAYFCASSSDWEGDTQYFGPGTRLTVL.

The V and J genes are TRBV20-1 and TRBJ2-1; 12 bases map to TRBD1. Per the germline V gene, CDR1 is DFQATT and CDR2 is SNEGSKA (reference sequence). V gave up 4 bases and J gave up 5 bases; unmatched junction bases: 9. The CDR3 is made up of 16 amino acids. CDR3 residues: CSANKLGQGADNEQFF. DNA for the CDR3: TGCAGTGCTAATAAGTTGGGACAGGGGGCGGACAATGAGCAGTTCTTC.

This clonotype was recorded a few times. The chain has TRBV21-1 and TRBJ1-4; TRBD1, as called in the table, went unchecked against the DNA. TRBV21-1 is noted as a pseudogene. This CDR3 spans 17 amino acids. The CDR3 loop is CASSKRGDRATNEKLFF. CDR3 coding DNA: TGTGCCAGCAGCAAACGGGGAGACAGGGCCACTAATGAAAAACTGTTTTTT.

This clonotype has just a few counts. A read error may produce the germline difference seen at one junction end. V and J are TRBV5-5 and TRBJ1-2; TRBD1 aligns across 9 bases. Germline V gives CDR1 SGHKS, CDR2 YYEKEE (reference sequence). The CDR3 spans 12 residues. As DNA, the CDR3 is TGTGCCAGCAGCGCGGGACAGGGAGAGCTAGTCTTC. It codes for CASSAGQGELVF.

A few counts support this clonotype. The V gene is TRBV6-4, the J gene TRBJ2-3; TRBD1 aligns across 7 bases. In germline, CDR1 is MRHNA, CDR2 SNTAGT. The CDR3 totals 15 residues. With V trimmed by 2 bases and J by 3 bases, 5 bases remained unmatched. CDR3 region: CASSDTGVGTDTQYF. The CDR3, as DNA: TGTGCCAGCAGTGACACAGGGGTGGGTACAGATACGCAGTATTTT.